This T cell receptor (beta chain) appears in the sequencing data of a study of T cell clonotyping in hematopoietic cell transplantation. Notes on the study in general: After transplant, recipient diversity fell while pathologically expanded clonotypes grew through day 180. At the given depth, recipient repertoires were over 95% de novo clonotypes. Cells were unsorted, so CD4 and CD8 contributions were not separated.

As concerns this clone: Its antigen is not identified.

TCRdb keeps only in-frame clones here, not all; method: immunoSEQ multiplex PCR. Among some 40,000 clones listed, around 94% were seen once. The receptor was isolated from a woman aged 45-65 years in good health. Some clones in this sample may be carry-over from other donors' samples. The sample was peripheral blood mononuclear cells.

CDR3 DNA sequence: TGTGCCAGTAAACCGGGACAGGGATTCGGGGAGCTGTTTTTT. Translating gives CASKPGQGFGELFF. V and J are TRBV2 and TRBJ2-2; 9 bases match TRBD1. Germline V gene lookup returns CDR1 SNHLY and CDR2 FYNNEI. This CDR3 is built from 14 residues. Trimming removed 9 bases from V and 7 bases from J; junction bases left unmatched: 9.